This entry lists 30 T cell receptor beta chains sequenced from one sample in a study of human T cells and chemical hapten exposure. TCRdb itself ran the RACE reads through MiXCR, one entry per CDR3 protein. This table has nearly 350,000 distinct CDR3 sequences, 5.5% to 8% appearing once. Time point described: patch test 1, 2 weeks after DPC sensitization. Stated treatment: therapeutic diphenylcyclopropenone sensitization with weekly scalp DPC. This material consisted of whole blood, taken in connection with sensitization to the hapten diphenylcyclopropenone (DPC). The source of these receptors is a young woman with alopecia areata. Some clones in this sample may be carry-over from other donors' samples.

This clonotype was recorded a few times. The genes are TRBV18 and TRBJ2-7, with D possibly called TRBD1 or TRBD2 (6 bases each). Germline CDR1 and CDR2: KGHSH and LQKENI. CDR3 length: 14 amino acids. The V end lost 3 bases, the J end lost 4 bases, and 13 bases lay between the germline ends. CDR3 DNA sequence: TGTGCCAGCTCACCCAATCCGGGGGCTTACGAGCAGTACTTC. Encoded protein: CASSPNPGAYEQYF. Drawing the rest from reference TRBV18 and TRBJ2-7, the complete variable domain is NAGVMQNPRHLVRRRGQEARLRCSPMKGHSHVYWYRQLPEEGLKFMVYLQKENIIDESGMPKERFSAEFPKEGPSILRIQQVVRGDSAAYFCASSPNPGAYEQYFGPGTRLTVT.

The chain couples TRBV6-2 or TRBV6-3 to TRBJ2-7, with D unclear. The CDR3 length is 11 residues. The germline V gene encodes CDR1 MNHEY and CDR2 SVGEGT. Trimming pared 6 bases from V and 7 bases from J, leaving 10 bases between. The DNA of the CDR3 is TGTGCCAGCAGCAATGGGATAGAGCAGTACTTC. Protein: CASSNGIEQYF.

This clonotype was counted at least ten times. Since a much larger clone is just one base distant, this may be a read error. DNA for the CDR3: TGTGCCAGCAGGCCGGGCACCGGGGAGCTGTTTTTT. Protein product: CASRPGTGELFF. V is TRBV12-3 or TRBV12-4 and J is TRBJ2-2; D gene ambiguous. Trimming stripped 6 bases from V and 4 bases from J, with 6 bases between. The CDR3 runs to 12 residues.

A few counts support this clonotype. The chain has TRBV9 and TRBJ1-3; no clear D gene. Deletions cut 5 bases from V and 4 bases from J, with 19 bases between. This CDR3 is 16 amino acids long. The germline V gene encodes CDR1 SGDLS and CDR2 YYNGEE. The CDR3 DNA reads TGTGCCAGCAGTTTAGAGGTCCGGGGAATCGGAAACACCATATATTTT. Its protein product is CASSLEVRGIGNTIYF. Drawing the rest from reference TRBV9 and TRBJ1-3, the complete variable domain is DSGVTQTPKHLITATGQRVTLRCSPRSGDLSVYWYQQSLDQGLQFLIQYYNGEERAKGNILERFSAQQFPDLHSELNLSSLELGDSALYFCASSLEVRGIGNTIYFGEGSWLTVV.

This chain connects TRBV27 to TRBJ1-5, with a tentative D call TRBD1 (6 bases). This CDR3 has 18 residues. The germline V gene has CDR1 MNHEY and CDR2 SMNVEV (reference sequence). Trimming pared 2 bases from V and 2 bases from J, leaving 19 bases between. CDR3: CASSLGWQGRTGNQPQHF. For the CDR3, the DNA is TGTGCCAGCAGTTTAGGTTGGCAGGGGAGGACCGGCAATCAGCCCCAGCATTTT.

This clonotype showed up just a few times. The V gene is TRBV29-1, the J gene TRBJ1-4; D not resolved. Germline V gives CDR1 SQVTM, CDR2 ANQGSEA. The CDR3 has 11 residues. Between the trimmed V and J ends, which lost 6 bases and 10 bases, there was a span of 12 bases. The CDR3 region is CSVEKQGKLFF. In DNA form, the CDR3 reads TGCAGCGTCGAAAAACAAGGAAAACTGTTTTTT.

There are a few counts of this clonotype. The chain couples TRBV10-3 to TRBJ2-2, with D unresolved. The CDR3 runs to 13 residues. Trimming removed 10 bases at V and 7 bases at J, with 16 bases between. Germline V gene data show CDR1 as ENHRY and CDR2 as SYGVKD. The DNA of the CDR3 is TGTGCCAGTCAGTCAGTCGCCGGCGGGGAGCTGTTTTTT. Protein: CASQSVAGGELFF.

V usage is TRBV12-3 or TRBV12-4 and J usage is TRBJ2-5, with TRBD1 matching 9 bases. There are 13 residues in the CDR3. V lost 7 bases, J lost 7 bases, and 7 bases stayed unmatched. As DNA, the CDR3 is TGTGCCAGCACCCGACAGGGGGAAGGGACCCAGTACTTC. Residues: CASTRQGEGTQYF.

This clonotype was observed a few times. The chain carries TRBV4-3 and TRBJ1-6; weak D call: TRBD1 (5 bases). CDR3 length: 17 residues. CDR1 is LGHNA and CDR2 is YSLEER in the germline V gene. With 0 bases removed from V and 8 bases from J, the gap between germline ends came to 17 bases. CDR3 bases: TGCGCCAGCAGCCAAGAGAGGTACGAGGGGAGACATTCACCCCTCCACTTT. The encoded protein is CASSQERYEGRHSPLHF.

The chain's CDR3 is CRAYFGTAICEKLFF. In DNA form, the CDR3 reads TGCAGGGCCTACTTTGGGACAGCCATTTGTGAAAAACTGTTTTTT. This sequence joins TRBV20-1 and TRBJ1-4, with TRBD1 matching over 7 bases. Germline V gives CDR1 DFQATT, CDR2 SNEGSKA (reference sequence). CDR3 size: 15 residues.

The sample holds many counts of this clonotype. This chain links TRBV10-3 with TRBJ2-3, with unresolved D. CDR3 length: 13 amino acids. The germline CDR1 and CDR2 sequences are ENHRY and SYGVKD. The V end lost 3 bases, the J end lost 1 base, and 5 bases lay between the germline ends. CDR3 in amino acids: CAISDQGTDTQYF. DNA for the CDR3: TGTGCCATCAGTGATCAGGGCACAGATACGCAGTATTTT.

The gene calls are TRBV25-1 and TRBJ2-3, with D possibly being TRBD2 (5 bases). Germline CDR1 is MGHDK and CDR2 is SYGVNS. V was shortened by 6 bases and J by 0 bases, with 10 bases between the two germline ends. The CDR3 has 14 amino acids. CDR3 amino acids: CASRDLSSTDTQYF. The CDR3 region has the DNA TGTGCCAGCAGGGACTTGTCTAGCACAGATACGCAGTATTTT.

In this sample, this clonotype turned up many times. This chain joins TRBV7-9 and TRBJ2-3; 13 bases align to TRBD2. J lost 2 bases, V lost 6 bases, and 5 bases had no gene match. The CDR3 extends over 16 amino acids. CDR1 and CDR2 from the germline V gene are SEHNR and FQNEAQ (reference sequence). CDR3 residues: CASRSGLAGFTDTQYF. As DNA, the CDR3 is TGTGCCAGCAGGTCGGGACTAGCGGGATTCACAGATACGCAGTATTTT. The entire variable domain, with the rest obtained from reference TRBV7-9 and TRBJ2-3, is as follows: DTGVSQNPRHKITKRGQNVTFRCDPISEHNRLYWYRQTLGQGPEFLTYFQNEAQLEKSRLLSDRFSAERPKGSFSTLEIQRTEQGDSAMYLCASRSGLAGFTDTQYFGPGTRLTVL.

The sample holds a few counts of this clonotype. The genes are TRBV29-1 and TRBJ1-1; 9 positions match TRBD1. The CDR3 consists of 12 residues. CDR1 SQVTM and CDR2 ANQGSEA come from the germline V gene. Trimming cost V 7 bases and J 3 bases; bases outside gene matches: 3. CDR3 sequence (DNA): TGCAGCGCCTGGACAGGGGACACTGAAGCTTTCTTT. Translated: CSAWTGDTEAFF.

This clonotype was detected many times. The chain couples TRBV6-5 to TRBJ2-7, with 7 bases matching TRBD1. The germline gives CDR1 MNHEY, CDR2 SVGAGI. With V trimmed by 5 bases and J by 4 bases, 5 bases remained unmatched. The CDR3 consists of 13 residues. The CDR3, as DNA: TGTGCCAGCAGTCGTGGGACAGATTACGAGCAGTACTTC. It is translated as CASSRGTDYEQYF.

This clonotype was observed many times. CDR3 DNA sequence: TGTGCCAGCAGCGTAGCTGGGCCGAACACTGAAGCTTTCTTT. Translating it yields CASSVAGPNTEAFF. The chain uses TRBV9 and TRBJ1-1; D remains unclear. The CDR3 consists of 14 residues. Trimming removed 0 bases from V and 1 base from J, with 7 bases in between. Germline V gene sequence: CDR1 SGDLS, CDR2 YYNGEE.

The CDR3 protein is CASSFGQRSYTF. DNA for the CDR3: TGTGCCAGCAGCTTCGGACAGAGAAGCTACACCTTC. The chain has TRBV5-6 and TRBJ1-2; TRBD1 might be the D (6 bases). The CDR3 has 12 amino acids. Germline CDR1 is SGHDT and CDR2 is YYEEEE. V was pared by 2 bases and J by 9 bases, with 11 bases between.

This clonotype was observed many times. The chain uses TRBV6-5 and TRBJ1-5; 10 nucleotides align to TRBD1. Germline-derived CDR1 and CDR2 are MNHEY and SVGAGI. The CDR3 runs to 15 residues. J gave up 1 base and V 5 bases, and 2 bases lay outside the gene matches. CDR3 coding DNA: TGTGCCAGCAGTAGACAGGGGGCGAGCAATCAGCCCCAGCATTTT. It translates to CASSRQGASNQPQHF.

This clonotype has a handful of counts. The CDR3 sequence: CASSLASLAGGAYNEQFF. CDR3 nucleotide sequence: TGTGCCAGCAGCTTAGCGTCCCTAGCGGGGGGCGCCTACAATGAGCAGTTCTTC. The V gene is TRBV7-2, the J gene TRBJ2-1, with 11 bases lining up with TRBD2. The CDR3 contains 18 residues. Trimming at V came to 0 bases and at J to 2 bases, leaving 6 bases not matched to a gene. Per germline, CDR1 SGHTA and CDR2 FQGNSA.

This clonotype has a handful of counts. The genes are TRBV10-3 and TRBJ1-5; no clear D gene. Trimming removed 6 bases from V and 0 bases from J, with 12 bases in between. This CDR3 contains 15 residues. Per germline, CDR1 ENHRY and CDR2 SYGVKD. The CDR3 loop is CAIRETADSNQPQHF. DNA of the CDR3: TGTGCCATCAGGGAAACAGCGGATAGCAATCAGCCCCAGCATTTT.

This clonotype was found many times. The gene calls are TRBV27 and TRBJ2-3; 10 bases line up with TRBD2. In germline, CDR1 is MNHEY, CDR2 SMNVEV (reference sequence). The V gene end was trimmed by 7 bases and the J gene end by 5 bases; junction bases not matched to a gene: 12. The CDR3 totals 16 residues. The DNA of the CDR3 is TGTGCCAGCAATCCTACAGCGGGGGGGCTCGGAGATACGCAGTATTTT. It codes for CASNPTAGGLGDTQYF.

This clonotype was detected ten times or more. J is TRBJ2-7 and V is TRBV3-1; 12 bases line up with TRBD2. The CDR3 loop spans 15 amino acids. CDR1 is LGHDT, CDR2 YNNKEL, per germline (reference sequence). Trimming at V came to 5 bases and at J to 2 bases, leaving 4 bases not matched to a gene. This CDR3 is CASSSRLAGAYEQYF. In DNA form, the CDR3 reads TGTGCCAGCAGCTCACGACTAGCGGGGGCCTACGAGCAGTACTTC.

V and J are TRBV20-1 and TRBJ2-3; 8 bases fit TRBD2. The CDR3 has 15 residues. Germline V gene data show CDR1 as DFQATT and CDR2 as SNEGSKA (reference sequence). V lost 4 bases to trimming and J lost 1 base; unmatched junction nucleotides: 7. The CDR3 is CSATVLLAGTDTQYF. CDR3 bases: TGCAGTGCTACAGTGCTACTAGCGGGCACAGATACGCAGTATTTT.

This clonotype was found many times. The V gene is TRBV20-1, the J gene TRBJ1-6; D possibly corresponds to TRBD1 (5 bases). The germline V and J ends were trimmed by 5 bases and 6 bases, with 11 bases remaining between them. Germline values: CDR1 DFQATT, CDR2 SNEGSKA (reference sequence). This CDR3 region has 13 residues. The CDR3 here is CSAEGKPNSPLHF. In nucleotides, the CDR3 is TGCAGTGCTGAGGGGAAGCCTAATTCACCCCTCCACTTT.

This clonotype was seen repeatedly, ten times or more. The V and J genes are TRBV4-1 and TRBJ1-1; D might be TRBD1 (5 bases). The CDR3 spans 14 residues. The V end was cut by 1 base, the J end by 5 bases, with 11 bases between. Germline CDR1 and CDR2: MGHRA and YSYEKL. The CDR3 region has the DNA TGCGCCAGCAGCCAAGGTCCAGGGAATACTGAAGCTTTCTTT. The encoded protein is CASSQGPGNTEAFF.

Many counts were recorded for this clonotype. CDR3 nucleotides: TGTGCCAGCAGCTTGCGGGCAGGGGTTTCCGAAGCTTTCTTT. This codes for CASSLRAGVSEAFF. The V gene is TRBV7-9, the J gene TRBJ1-1; tentative D call: TRBD1 (6 bases). The CDR3 runs 14 residues. CDR1 SEHNR and CDR2 FQNEAQ come from the germline V gene (reference sequence). V dropped 3 bases and J dropped 8 bases, with 16 bases sitting between them. Based on the CDR3 plus reference TRBV7-9 and TRBJ1-1, the full variable domain is DTGVSQNPRHKITKRGQNVTFRCDPISEHNRLYWYRQTLGQGPEFLTYFQNEAQLEKSRLLSDRFSAERPKGSFSTLEIQRTEQGDSAMYLCASSLRAGVSEAFFGQGTRLTVV.

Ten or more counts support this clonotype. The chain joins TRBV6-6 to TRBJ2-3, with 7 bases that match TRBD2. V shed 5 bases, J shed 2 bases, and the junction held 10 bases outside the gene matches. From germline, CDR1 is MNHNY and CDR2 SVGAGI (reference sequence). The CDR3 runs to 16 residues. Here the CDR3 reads CASSPSVGGTTDTQYF. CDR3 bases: TGTGCCAGCAGTCCCTCTGTCGGGGGGACCACAGATACGCAGTATTTT.

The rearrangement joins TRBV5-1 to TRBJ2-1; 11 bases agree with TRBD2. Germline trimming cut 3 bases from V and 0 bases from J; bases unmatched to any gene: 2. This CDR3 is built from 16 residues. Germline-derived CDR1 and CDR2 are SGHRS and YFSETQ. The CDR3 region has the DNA TGCGCCAGCAGCTCTAGCGGGGGGAGCTCCTACAATGAGCAGTTCTTC. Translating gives CASSSSGGSSYNEQFF.

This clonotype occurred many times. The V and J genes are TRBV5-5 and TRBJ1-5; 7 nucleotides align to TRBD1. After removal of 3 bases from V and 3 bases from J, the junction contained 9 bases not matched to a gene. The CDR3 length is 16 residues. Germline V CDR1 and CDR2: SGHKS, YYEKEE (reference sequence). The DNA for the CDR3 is TGTGCCAGCAGCTCAAAGGGGACAGAATACAATCAGCCCCAGCATTTT. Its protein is CASSSKGTEYNQPQHF.

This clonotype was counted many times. The CDR3 DNA sequence: TGCAGTGCCGGGGACAGGCTTTCCTCCCCCCTGGGCGAGCAGTACTTC. Translation gives CSAGDRLSSPLGEQYF. The rearrangement links TRBV20-1 to TRBJ2-7, with 8 bases matching TRBD1. J gave up 6 bases and V 6 bases, and 19 bases lay outside the gene matches. Germline CDR1 reads DFQATT; CDR2 reads SNEGSKA (reference sequence). The CDR3 sequence is 16 residues long.